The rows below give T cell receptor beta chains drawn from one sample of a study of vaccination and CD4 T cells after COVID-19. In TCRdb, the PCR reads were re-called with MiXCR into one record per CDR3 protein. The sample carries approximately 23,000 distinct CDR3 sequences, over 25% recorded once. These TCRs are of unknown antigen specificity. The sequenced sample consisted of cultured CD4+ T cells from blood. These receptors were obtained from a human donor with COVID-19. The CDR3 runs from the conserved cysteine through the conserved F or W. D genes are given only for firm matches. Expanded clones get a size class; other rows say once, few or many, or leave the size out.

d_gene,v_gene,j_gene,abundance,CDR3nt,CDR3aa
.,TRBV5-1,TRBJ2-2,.,TGCGCCAGCAGCTTGGAAGGGCAGAGTGTCACCGGGGAGCTGTTTTTT,CASSLEGQSVTGELFF
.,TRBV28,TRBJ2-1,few,TGTGCCAGCAGTTCAAAGGGACGGACCGCCAATGAGCAGTTCTTC,CASSSKGRTANEQFF
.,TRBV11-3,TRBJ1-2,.,TGTGCCAGCAGCTTGGCCCACCAATCGGCTGGCTACACCTTC,CASSLAHQSAGYTF
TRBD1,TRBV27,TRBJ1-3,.,TGTGCCAGCGGGACAGCCGGGGCTGGGGGAAACACCATATATTTT,CASGTAGAGGNTIYF
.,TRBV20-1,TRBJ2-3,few,TGCAGTGCAGAAAACCCGCGGGGTCCCACAGATACGCAGTATTTT,CSAENPRGPTDTQYF
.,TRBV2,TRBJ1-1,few,TGTGCCAGCAGTCGACAGGAGAACACTGAAGCTTTCTTT,CASSRQENTEAFF
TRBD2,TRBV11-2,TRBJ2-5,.,TGTGCCAGCAGCATTAGCGGGGGGCGGGAGGAGACCCAGTACTTC,CASSISGGREETQYF
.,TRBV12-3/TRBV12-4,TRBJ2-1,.,TGTGCCAGCAGTGTCCAAACGGGATCCTACAATGAGCAGTTCTTC,CASSVQTGSYNEQFF
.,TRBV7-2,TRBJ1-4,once,TGTGCCAGCAGCCCTGACAGTATAGATGAAAAACTGTTTTTT,CASSPDSIDEKLFF
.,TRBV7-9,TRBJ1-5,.,TGTGCCAGCAGCTTTGCAGCCAGCAATCAGCCCCAGCATTTT,CASSFAASNQPQHF
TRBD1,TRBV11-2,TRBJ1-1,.,TGTGCCAGCAGCCTGGGACAGGGGGTGGCTGAAGCTTTCTTT,CASSLGQGVAEAFF
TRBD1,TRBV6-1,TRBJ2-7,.,TGTGCCAGCAGCGCGACAGGGTTATCTCACGAGCAGTACTTC,CASSATGLSHEQYF
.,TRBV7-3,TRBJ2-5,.,TGTGCCAGCAGCTTCGGGGGAAAAGAGACCCAGTACTTC,CASSFGGKETQYF
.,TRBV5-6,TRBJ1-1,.,TGTGCCAGCAGCTCGCGTTTCCTACCGAACACTGAAGCTTTCTTT,CASSSRFLPNTEAFF
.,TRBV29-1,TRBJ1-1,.,TGCAGCGTTGATGCGACAGTAAACACTGAAGCTTTCTTT,CSVDATVNTEAFF
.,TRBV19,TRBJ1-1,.,TGTGCCAGTAGTATATCAGCTTCCAACACTGAAGCTTTCTTT,CASSISASNTEAFF
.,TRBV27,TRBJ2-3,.,TGTGCCAGCAGTTTAAGGGCAGGCACCAGAGGACGAGATACGCAGTATTTT,CASSLRAGTRGRDTQYF
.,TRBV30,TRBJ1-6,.,TGTGCCTGGAGTGTCGGGGGATGGGGGTCACCCCTCCACTTT,CAWSVGGWGSPLHF
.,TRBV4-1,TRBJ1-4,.,TGCGCCAGCTTACCACGGGACACCTCAACTAATGAAAAACTGTTTTTT,CASLPRDTSTNEKLFF
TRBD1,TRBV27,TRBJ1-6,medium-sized,TGTGCCAGCAGTCTACCTCAAACAGGGGGTAATTCACCCCTCCACTTT,CASSLPQTGGNSPLHF
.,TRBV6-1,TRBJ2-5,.,TGTGCCAGCAGCCATACAGGGTTGGAGACCCAGTACTTC,CASSHTGLETQYF
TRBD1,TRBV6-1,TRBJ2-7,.,TGTGCCAGCAGACACGACAGGGGTCACGAGCAGTACTTC,CASRHDRGHEQYF
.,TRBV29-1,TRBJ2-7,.,TGCAGCGTAACGGGGTCAGGGTCTCGCGAGCAGTACTTC,CSVTGSGSREQYF
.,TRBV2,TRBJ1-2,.,TGTGCCAGCAGTGTAGGCAACGGCTATGGCTACACCTTC,CASSVGNGYGYTF
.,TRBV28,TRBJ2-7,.,TGTGCCAGCAGTTTAAGGGGACGGCCCTACGAGCAGTACTTC,CASSLRGRPYEQYF
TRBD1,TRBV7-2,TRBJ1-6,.,TGTGCCAGCAGCCTTAGGGACAGTAATTCACCCCTCCACTTT,CASSLRDSNSPLHF
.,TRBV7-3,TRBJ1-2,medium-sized,TGTGCCAGCAGCTTAACGCAGGGGAATGGCTACACCTTC,CASSLTQGNGYTF
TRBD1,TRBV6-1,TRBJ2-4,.,TGTGCCAGCAGTGAGGAAGGGGGCAGAAACATTCAGTACTTC,CASSEEGGRNIQYF
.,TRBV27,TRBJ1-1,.,TGTGCCAGCAGTGGGTACACTGAAGCTTTCTTT,CASSGYTEAFF
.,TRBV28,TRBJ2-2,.,TGTGCCAGCAGTCTCAGGAGGATACAACAGCGGAATTTACCCGGGGAGCTGTTTTTT,CASSLRRIQQRNLPGELFF
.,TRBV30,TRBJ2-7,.,TGTGCCTGGAGTGTCAGGCGCGAGCAGTACTTC,CAWSVRREQYF
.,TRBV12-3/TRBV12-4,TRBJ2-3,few,TGTGCCAGCAGTTTAGCGTATAGGATTGAGAGCACAGATACGCAGTATTTT,CASSLAYRIESTDTQYF
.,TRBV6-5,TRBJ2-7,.,TGTGCCAGCAGTTACCGGGGCGGCGCCTACGAGCAGTACTTC,CASSYRGGAYEQYF
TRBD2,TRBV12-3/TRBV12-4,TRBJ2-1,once,TGTGCCAGCAGTTTATTCGCTAGCGGGGGGGCCGGCTTGGGCAATGAGCAGTTCTTC,CASSLFASGGAGLGNEQFF
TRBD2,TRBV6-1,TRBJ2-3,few,TGTGCCAGCAGTCGAGCGGGGGCCAGCACAGATACGCAGTATTTT,CASSRAGASTDTQYF
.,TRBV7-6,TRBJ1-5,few,TGTGCCAGCAGCTTAGTTGGACAGAATCAGCCCCAGCATTTT,CASSLVGQNQPQHF
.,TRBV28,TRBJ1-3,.,TGTGCCAGCAGTGCCCAAGTATCTGGAAACACCATATATTTT,CASSAQVSGNTIYF
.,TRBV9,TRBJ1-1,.,TGTGCCAGCAGCGTAGACGGGTTTGAAGCTTTCTTT,CASSVDGFEAFF
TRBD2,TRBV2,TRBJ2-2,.,TGTGCCAGCAGTGGGGCCAGCGGGGGGGCCGTGGGCACCGGGGAGCTGTTTTTT,CASSGASGGAVGTGELFF
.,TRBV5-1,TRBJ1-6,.,TGCGCCAGCAGCTCGCAGGGGAGCAACGATAATTCACCCCTCCACTTT,CASSSQGSNDNSPLHF
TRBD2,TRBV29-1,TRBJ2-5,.,TGCAGCTCGCGGTGGCGGGGGGAGACCCAGTACTTC,CSSRWRGETQYF
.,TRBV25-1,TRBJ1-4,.,TGTGCCAGCACGACAGTATACAATGAAAAACTGTTTTTT,CASTTVYNEKLFF
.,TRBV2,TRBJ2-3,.,TGTGCCAGCAGTGCGGGGCAAGATACGCAGTATTTT,CASSAGQDTQYF
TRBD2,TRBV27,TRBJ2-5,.,TGTGCCAGCAGACAATGGGCTAGCGGGGAGGAGACCCAGTACTTC,CASRQWASGEETQYF
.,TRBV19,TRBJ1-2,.,TGTGCCAGTAGCCGGGGAGACTATGGCTACACCTTC,CASSRGDYGYTF
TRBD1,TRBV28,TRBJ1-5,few,TGTGCCAGCAGCCAGACAGGGAGGTATCAGCCCCAGCATTTT,CASSQTGRYQPQHF
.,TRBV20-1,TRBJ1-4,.,TGCAGTGCAAGAAAACAGGTTGAAAAACTGTTTTTT,CSARKQVEKLFF
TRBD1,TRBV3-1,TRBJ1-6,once,TGTGCCAGCAGGCGTACCGGGACAGGGAGCAATAATTCACCCCTCCACTTT,CASRRTGTGSNNSPLHF